A single sample is the source of the 11 T cell receptor beta chains below, sequenced in a study of OX40 agonist ivuxolimab in advanced cancers. The assay was immunoSEQ multiplex PCR, and TCRdb's table has in-frame clones only and misses some. The repertoire consists of some 80,000 clones, with approximately 91% occurring once and the leading ten covering around 0.4%. The sequencing used CD4+ or CD8+ T cells sorted from blood, collected in a trial of the OX40 agonist ivuxolimab. The source is an adult with an advanced solid tumor such as melanoma, head and neck, liver or kidney cancer.

The DNA for the CDR3 is TGCGCCAGCAGCTTGGACGGGAGCCGCACAGATACGCAGTATTTT. It translates to CASSLDGSRTDTQYF. The gene calls are TRBV5-1 and TRBJ2-3; D might be TRBD2 (6 bases). The CDR3 has 15 residues. CDR1 and CDR2 from the germline V gene are SGHRS and YFSETQ. With 0 bases removed from V and 1 base from J, the gap between germline ends came to 9 bases. Full variable domain (remainder filled in from reference TRBV5-1 and TRBJ2-3): KAGVTQTPRYLIKTRGQQVTLSCSPISGHRSVSWYQQTPGQGLQFLFEYFSETQRNKGNFPGRFSGRQFSNSRSEMNVSTLELGDSALYLCASSLDGSRTDTQYFGPGTRLTVL.

The chain combines TRBV2 with TRBJ2-5, with TRBD1 identical over 7 bases. V gave up 6 bases and J gave up 3 bases; unmatched junction bases: 4. CDR3 length equals 13 residues. CDR1 is SNHLY and CDR2 is FYNNEI in the germline V gene. The CDR3 region is CASRAGTEETQYF. The DNA for the CDR3 is TGTGCCAGCAGGGCCGGGACAGAAGAGACCCAGTACTTC.

This clone was observed once. The V call is TRBV5-1, the J call TRBJ2-3, with TRBD2 matching over 7 bases. The CDR3 has 17 amino acids. V shed 1 base and J 4 bases; nucleotides not matched to a gene: 12. CDR1 SGHRS and CDR2 YFSETQ come from the germline V gene. For the CDR3, the DNA is TGCGCCAGCAGCTTGACCCCTGGCGGGAGAATTTCAGATACGCAGTATTTT. Protein: CASSLTPGGRISDTQYF. The full variable domain, with the rest looked up from reference TRBV5-1 and TRBJ2-3, is KAGVTQTPRYLIKTRGQQVTLSCSPISGHRSVSWYQQTPGQGLQFLFEYFSETQRNKGNFPGRFSGRQFSNSRSEMNVSTLELGDSALYLCASSLTPGGRISDTQYFGPGTRLTVL.

The V call is TRBV5-4, the J call TRBJ1-3; D is perhaps TRBD1 (6 bases). V gave up 2 bases and J gave up 2 bases, with 17 bases separating them. The CDR3 has 17 residues. The germline CDR1 and CDR2 sequences are SGHNT and YYREEE (reference sequence). The CDR3 loop reads CASSFFTGNSAGNTIYF. As DNA, the CDR3 is TGTGCCAGCAGCTTCTTCACAGGGAATTCTGCTGGAAACACCATATATTTT. The whole variable domain, filled in from reference TRBV5-4 and TRBJ1-3, reads ETGVTQSPTHLIKTRGQQVTLRCSSQSGHNTVSWYQQALGQGPQFIFQYYREEENGRGNFPPRFSGLQFPNYSSELNVNALELDDSALYLCASSFFTGNSAGNTIYFGEGSWLTVV.

This rearrangement joins TRBV5-1 to TRBJ2-2; the match to TRBD2 covers 10 bases. CDR1 is SGHRS, CDR2 YFSETQ, per germline. The CDR3 totals 15 residues. Trimming at V came to 4 bases and at J to 6 bases, leaving 6 bases not matched to a gene. The CDR3 DNA reads TGCGCCAGCAGCATACTAGCGGGAAAGCCCGGGGAGCTGTTTTTT. This codes for CASSILAGKPGELFF.

The chain employs TRBV15 and TRBJ2-5; D is ambiguous. Germline V gene sequence: CDR1 LNHNV, CDR2 YYDKDF (reference sequence). This CDR3 has 15 amino acids. Trimming cost V 0 bases and J 1 base, with 9 bases left between them. The CDR3 DNA follows: TGTGCCACCAGCAGAGATCAGGATGTCCAAGAGACCCAGTACTTC. This translates into CATSRDQDVQETQYF.

The gene calls are TRBV7-9 and TRBJ2-7; 8 bases map to TRBD1. The CDR3 runs to 12 residues. J was trimmed by 6 bases and V by 4 bases; bases with no gene match: 2. Germline loops: CDR1 SEHNR, CDR2 FQNEAQ (reference sequence). The CDR3 nucleotides are TGTGCCAGCAGCTGGACAGGGCGCGAGCAGTACTTC. Translating it yields CASSWTGREQYF.

The chain joins TRBV6-5 to TRBJ1-5; D is unclear. CDR3 length equals 14 residues. V lost 10 bases and J 3 bases, leaving 16 bases between the germline ends. Per germline, CDR1 MNHEY and CDR2 SVGAGI. CDR3 in amino acids: CATMGISNNQPQHF. The CDR3, as DNA: TGTGCCACTATGGGGATTTCGAACAATCAGCCCCAGCATTTT.

The rearrangement links TRBV5-1 to TRBJ2-7, with 10 bases matching TRBD1. Germline V gives CDR1 SGHRS, CDR2 YFSETQ. The CDR3 extends over 15 amino acids. J was trimmed by 5 bases and V by 0 bases; bases with no gene match: 5. The CDR3 loop is CASSLGGTGVDEQYF. In nucleotides, the CDR3 is TGCGCCAGCAGCTTGGGCGGGACAGGGGTGGACGAGCAGTACTTC.

The sample holds a few counts of this clone. This rearrangement joins TRBV19 to TRBJ2-7; TRBD1 matches 9 bases. The germline CDR1 and CDR2 sequences are LNHDA and SQIVND (reference sequence). Trimming removed 4 bases from V and 5 bases from J; junction bases left unmatched: 12. The CDR3 covers 16 residues. The CDR3 DNA reads as TGTGCCAGTAGTAGAGACACCGGGACAGGGCATGACGAGCAGTACTTC. This gives the protein CASSRDTGTGHDEQYF. The variable domain in full, with the rest retrieved from reference TRBV19 and TRBJ2-7, is DGGITQSPKYLFRKEGQNVTLSCEQNLNHDAMYWYRQDPGQGLRLIYYSQIVNDFQKGDIAEGYSVSREKKESFPLTVTSAQKNPTAFYLCASSRDTGTGHDEQYFGPGTRLTVT.

The chain uses TRBV2 and TRBJ2-2; the match to TRBD2 covers 10 bases. The CDR3 length is 15 residues. V lost 6 bases, J lost 4 bases, and 5 bases stayed unmatched. Germline V gene data show CDR1 as SNHLY and CDR2 as FYNNEI. Written as DNA, the CDR3 is TGTGCCAGCAGCGCGAGGACTAGCGGCACCGGGGAGCTGTTTTTT. This codes for CASSARTSGTGELFF.